A selection of T cell receptor beta chains follows, all from one sample in a study of T cell responses to AZD1222 COVID-19 vaccine. The method was immunoSEQ multiplex PCR; TCRdb's version includes in-frame clones alone and lacks a portion of them. The sample carries about 130,000 clones, over 85% recorded once. The sample in question was peripheral blood, obtained 28 days after the second AZD1222 dose. These TCRs come from an adult who received the AZD1222 COVID-19 vaccine. The CDR3 runs from the conserved cysteine through the conserved F or W. A D gene is named only where the DNA matches it firmly. Size values are once, few and many counts, or a class for expanded clones, and some rows have none.

CDR3nt	CDR3aa	d_gene	j_gene	abundance	v_gene
TGTGCCAGCAGCTTAGCGGGACTAGCGGGAGGTAATGAGCAGTTCTTC	CASSLAGLAGGNEQFF	TRBD2	TRBJ2-1	-	TRBV7-9
TGTGCCAGTAGTATTGGAGACAGGGGCGGTCAGCCCCAGCATTTT	CASSIGDRGGQPQHF	TRBD1	TRBJ1-5	-	TRBV19
TGTGCCACCGAGAAGACAGGGCTTCATCAAAAACTGTTTTTT	CATEKTGLHQKLFF	TRBD1	TRBJ1-4	-	TRBV19
TGTGCCAGCAGCTTAGACGGCTATGGCTACACCTTC	CASSLDGYGYTF	-	TRBJ1-2	once	TRBV7-8
TGTGCCAGCAGCCAAGAACTAGCGGGAGTAGGCGAGCAGTACTTC	CASSQELAGVGEQYF	TRBD2	TRBJ2-7	-	TRBV14
TGTGCCAGCAGCCCCCAGGGACTCCTCAATGAGCAGTTCTTC	CASSPQGLLNEQFF	-	TRBJ2-1	-	TRBV7-2
TGCGCCAGCAGCTTGGTTGGTGTCCAGGGGGCCCCTAATTCACCCCTCCACTTT	CASSLVGVQGAPNSPLHF	TRBD1	TRBJ1-6	-	TRBV5-1
TGTGCCAGCAGCCCCAGGGGTTACGGAGAGCAGTACTTC	CASSPRGYGEQYF	-	TRBJ2-7	-	TRBV7-8
TGTGCCAGCAGCTTACACTCACAAGAGACCCAGTACTTC	CASSLHSQETQYF	-	TRBJ2-5	-	TRBV7-2
TGTGCCTGGAGTGGGGGAGTTAGCGGGGGTGGAGATACGCAGTATTTT	CAWSGGVSGGGDTQYF	TRBD2	TRBJ2-3	-	TRBV30
TGTGCCAGCAGTTACTCGACAAGCAATCAGCCCCAGCATTTT	CASSYSTSNQPQHF	-	TRBJ1-5	few	TRBV6-2/TRBV6-3
TGTGCCAGCTGGACAGGTAACACTGAAGCTTTCTTT	CASWTGNTEAFF	TRBD1	TRBJ1-1	-	TRBV19
TGCGCCAGCAGCTTGAGGGGCGGTAACACCGGGGAGCTGTTTTTT	CASSLRGGNTGELFF	-	TRBJ2-2	-	TRBV5-1
TGTGCCAGCTCACCCCGGACTAGCGGAGGCACAGATACGCAGTATTTT	CASSPRTSGGTDTQYF	TRBD2	TRBJ2-3	-	TRBV18
TGCGCCAGCAGCTTGAGCCCCAGGGGAGGCCCTAACTATGGCTACACCTTC	CASSLSPRGGPNYGYTF	-	TRBJ1-2	-	TRBV5-1
TGCAGTGCCGAATACCAAGAGACCCAGTACTTC	CSAEYQETQYF	-	TRBJ2-5	many	TRBV20-1
TGTGCCAGCAGTTTGGTCCACTACGAGCAGTACTTC	CASSLVHYEQYF	-	TRBJ2-7	-	TRBV12-3/TRBV12-4
TGTGCCAGCAGTTCTCGGACTGGGCGGTCTGAAGCTTTCTTT	CASSSRTGRSEAFF	-	TRBJ1-1	-	TRBV28
TGTGCTAGTGGTCCGCCCCTAGAGAGTGAGCAGTTCTTC	CASGPPLESEQFF	-	TRBJ2-1	-	TRBV12-5
TGTGCCAGCAGTGAAACGGGGTTCACCTCTGGAAACACCATATATTTT	CASSETGFTSGNTIYF	-	TRBJ1-3	-	TRBV25-1
TGTGCCAGCAGCCTGACGGGGGTCGGGCGGGATACGCAGTATTTT	CASSLTGVGRDTQYF	-	TRBJ2-3	-	TRBV27
TGTGCCTGGGAAGGGACAAAGGATGGCTACACCTTC	CAWEGTKDGYTF	-	TRBJ1-2	-	TRBV30
TGTGCCAGCAGCCCAACCGACTGGGGAGGGGAGCAGTTCTTC	CASSPTDWGGEQFF	TRBD2	TRBJ2-1	once	TRBV11-2
TGTGCCAGCAGTTCCCCGGCTAGCGGGAGCTCCCATGAGCAGTTCTTC	CASSSPASGSSHEQFF	TRBD2	TRBJ2-1	once	TRBV28
TGTGCCAGCAGTTTAATGGGGAATGAGCAGTTCTTC	CASSLMGNEQFF	-	TRBJ2-1	-	TRBV28
TGTGCCAGCAGCTTAGGGGACACCGCATCGAACACCGGGGAGCTGTTTTTT	CASSLGDTASNTGELFF	-	TRBJ2-2	-	TRBV7-2
TGTGCCAGCTCACCGGGACAAGGAGATCAGCCCCAGCATTTT	CASSPGQGDQPQHF	-	TRBJ1-5	-	TRBV18
TGTGCCAGCAGCTCCTTACAGGGTCGGAGTGAAAAACTGTTTTTT	CASSSLQGRSEKLFF	-	TRBJ1-4	-	TRBV7-2